The source of this T cell receptor beta chain is a study of blood T cell repertoires in COVID-19 (dated by TCRdb to about 2020). The study in broad terms: Samples from collaborators originated in the United States, Italy and Spain and spanned both the acute and convalescent phases of COVID-19. The repertoires were released in a freely available public database intended as a resource for research on the immune response to SARS-CoV-2. The sample metadata nearly always contained a de-identified subject ID, COVID-19 status, age in years and sex. Subjects who had been exposed to COVID-19, were actively infected with it, or had recovered from it provided the deeply sampled blood TCRbeta repertoires that made up the dataset. The prospective study material was composed of cDNA or gDNA derived from T cells, B-cell-depleted T cells, or PBMCs. Where available, HLA class I and class II types were taken from metadata supplied by the sample provider and were not determined by assay-based typing. The samples were drawn from the first 160 participants of the ongoing ImmuneRACE study and from over 950 subjects provided by 6 global collaborators.

In regard to this clone: It has no known antigen specificity. Base qualities were left out, and no much larger clone turns up one base away.

Results the study describes overall, beyond this receptor: Clinical and demographic metadata were provided uncurated, with the amount varying by source and participant.

Collaborating institutions collected whole blood in K2EDTA tubes following their own protocols. For TCRbeta analysis, collaborator samples were shipped as frozen whole blood, as isolated PBMCs, or as DNA extracted from either sample type. TCRbeta CDR3 regions were amplified from genomic DNA by means of the immunoSEQ Assay, a bias-controlled multiplex PCR. The paper's processing steps were these. The number of nucleated cells in each sample was estimated by amplification of reference gene primers within the assay. To quantify the absolute abundance of each unique TCRbeta CDR3 rearrangement, sequence reads were collapsed and filtered. Productive Simpson clonality was computed per sample as the square root of Simpson's diversity index over productive rearrangements. Drawn from immuneACCESS, this table holds only the in-frame rearrangements with V and J called that TCRdb kept. Clones are partly lost; checked studies trace under half to an unresolved V gene and leave the rest unexplained. V, J and clone size are taken as reported in that table, and D and trimming were inferred from the DNA itself. Here the sample has tens of thousands of clones; over 70% occur a single time. The ten largest account for around 5% of the sample.

From its cysteine to its phenylalanine, the CDR3 spans 15 amino acids. Of all the DNA, just the CDR3 is kept, 45 bases in frame from base 1. Based on the germline V gene, the CDR1 and CDR2 sequences are MGHRA and YSYEKL. A distance of 10 bases separates the germline ends of V and J, which lose 4 bases and 0 bases respectively. The sequenced material came from peripheral blood. The receptor chain draws on TRBV4-1 and TRBJ2-4, with an unclear D gene assignment. The TCR originated in a man in his fifties with active COVID-19. The CDR3 region has the sequence CASSPTPVAKNIQYF. The nucleotides read TGCGCCAGCAGCCCCACCCCAGTAGCCAAAAACATTCAGTACTTC.